The 25 T cell receptor beta chains listed next were all sequenced from one sample in a study of T-cell memory formation after mild COVID-19 (dated by TCRdb to the early 2020s). The library came from 5' RACE. The data were produced on an Illumina NovaSeq 6000. TCRdb reworked the public reads: Q25 trimming with fastp, MiXCR clone assembly, productive beta chains retained. Each record represents a unique CDR3 protein, reported with the most common genes and DNA among its rows. The sample records under 300,000 distinct CDR3 sequences, 7% to 10% of which are singletons. Together, the top ten hold about 22% of the sample. Sequencing was done on a sample of PBMCs or a T cell subset sorted from them (not recorded which). These TCRs come from a man aged 18 to 29 who had mild COVID-19 (a few samples of this study predate the infection). The sample titles of this study are shuffled in the database, so cell type and time point are left out; the donor was told from shared clones.

This clonotype was seen repeatedly, ten times or more. This rearrangement joins TRBV7-9 to TRBJ1-6; no reliable D call. Germline CDR1 SEHNR, CDR2 FQNEAQ (reference sequence). The V and J ends lost 3 bases and 3 bases respectively, with 6 bases between them. CDR3 length: 14 amino acids. The CDR3 here is CASSFRDYNSPLHF. The CDR3 bases are TGTGCCAGCAGCTTCCGGGACTATAATTCACCCCTCCACTTT.

The gene calls are TRBV5-1 and TRBJ2-1; 10 positions match TRBD1. Unmatched junction bases numbered 6, after V lost 0 bases and J lost 6 bases. The V gene's germline CDR1 is SGHRS and CDR2 YFSETQ. CDR3 length equals 16 residues. CDR3 sequence (DNA): TGCGCCAGCAGCTTGGATCGACAGGGGGCTTTCAATGAGCAGTTCTTC. Its protein product is CASSLDRQGAFNEQFF. Full variable domain (missing parts from reference TRBV5-1 and TRBJ2-1): KAGVTQTPRYLIKTRGQQVTLSCSPISGHRSVSWYQQTPGQGLQFLFEYFSETQRNKGNFPGRFSGRQFSNSRSEMNVSTLELGDSALYLCASSLDRQGAFNEQFFGPGTRLTVL.

This clonotype was seen a handful of times. The chain combines TRBV20-1 with TRBJ1-1; D might be TRBD1 (6 bases). Between the trimmed V and J ends, which lost 0 bases and 10 bases, there was a span of 15 bases. The germline gives CDR1 DFQATT, CDR2 SNEGSKA (reference sequence). CDR3 size: 13 residues. Written as DNA, the CDR3 is TGCAGTGCTAGAGATCTGGGGGGCGGCGGAGCTTTCTTT. Protein sequence: CSARDLGGGGAFF.

The chain recombines TRBV20-1 with TRBJ1-5; the D gene is possibly TRBD1 (5 bases). V lost 6 bases and J lost 0, with 9 bases in between. The CDR3 length is 13 residues. The germline CDR1 and CDR2 sequences are DFQATT and SNEGSKA (reference sequence). The CDR3 bases are TGCAGTGCCAAGGGGTATAGCAATCAGCCCCAGCATTTT. Amino acids: CSAKGYSNQPQHF.

This clonotype occurred a few times. The V call is TRBV6-2 or TRBV6-3, the J call TRBJ1-2; TRBD1 agrees at 10 bases. V lost 2 bases to trimming and J lost 8 bases; unmatched junction nucleotides: 11. CDR1 and CDR2 (germline): MNHEY, SVGEGT. CDR3 size: 16 residues. The CDR3 DNA sequence: TGTGCCAGCAGTTACCACCCCGACAGGGGGCTACGGGGCTACACCTTC. This translates into CASSYHPDRGLRGYTF.

The gene calls are TRBV6-2 or TRBV6-3 and TRBJ1-5; D remains unclear. The germline V gene encodes CDR1 MNHEY and CDR2 SVGEGT. This CDR3 spans 13 amino acids. The V end was cut by 7 bases, the J end by 5 bases, with 12 bases between. CDR3 protein: CASNPDTYQPQHF. The CDR3 DNA follows: TGTGCCAGCAACCCCGACACTTATCAGCCCCAGCATTTT.

This clonotype came up a few times. The chain couples TRBV5-6 to TRBJ2-3, with D uncertain. The CDR3 consists of 17 residues. Germline V gene data show CDR1 as SGHDT and CDR2 as YYEEEE. V lost 0 bases, J lost 0 bases, and 14 bases lay in between. CDR3 nucleotide sequence: TGTGCCAGCAGCTTGGACATCGGCGTCCTTAGCACAGATACGCAGTATTTT. This gives the protein CASSLDIGVLSTDTQYF.

This clonotype was picked up many times. The chain carries TRBV7-9 and TRBJ2-1; 11 positions match TRBD2. Germline V CDR1 and CDR2: SEHNR, FQNEAQ (reference sequence). With V trimmed by 5 bases and J by 9 bases, 6 bases remained unmatched. The CDR3 extends over 14 amino acids. The DNA of the CDR3 is TGTGCCAGCAGCCCGCCACTAGCGGGGGTTGAGCAGTTCTTC. Amino acid sequence: CASSPPLAGVEQFF.

This sequence joins TRBV7-8 and TRBJ1-2; D not certain. There are 14 residues in the CDR3. Looked up from germline, CDR1 is SGHVS and CDR2 is FQNEAQ. V was pared by 3 bases and J by 7 bases, with 15 bases between. The CDR3 protein is CASSFPGPLGGYTF. The CDR3 bases are TGTGCCAGCAGCTTCCCGGGCCCCCTGGGTGGCTACACCTTC.

The table lists this clonotype with a few counts. V gene TRBV6-4 combines with J gene TRBJ1-4; 10 nucleotides match TRBD1. V dropped 7 bases and J dropped 5; count of bases not matched to a gene: 4. Germline loops: CDR1 MRHNA, CDR2 SNTAGT. This CDR3 comprises 14 residues. The CDR3 nucleotides are TGTGCCAGCACCCTGGACAGGGGGAATGAAAAACTGTTTTTT. Its protein product is CASTLDRGNEKLFF.

J is TRBJ2-1 and V is TRBV27; 7 positions agree with TRBD1. Germline CDR1 is MNHEY and CDR2 is SMNVEV (reference sequence). Trimming took 5 bases from V and 3 from J; bases not matched to a gene: 10. The CDR3 is made up of 16 amino acids. CDR3 nucleotides: TGTGCCAGCAGTCCTCAGACAGGGTTTAACTACAATGAGCAGTTCTTC. The encoded protein is CASSPQTGFNYNEQFF.

This chain joins TRBV6-5 and TRBJ2-1; D is tentatively TRBD1 or TRBD2 (5 bases each). Germline V gene lookup returns CDR1 MNHEY and CDR2 SVGAGI. V dropped 2 bases and J dropped 7 bases, with 15 bases sitting between them. This CDR3 spans 15 amino acids. CDR3 DNA sequence: TGTGCCAGCAGTTACCACATGAGGGGTACTAATGAGCAGTTCTTC. Amino acids: CASSYHMRGTNEQFF.

The chain combines TRBV27 with TRBJ1-2, with no clear D. Germline V gives CDR1 MNHEY, CDR2 SMNVEV (reference sequence). The CDR3 has 13 residues. Trimming took off 0 bases at V and 7 bases at J, with 9 bases between the two ends. The CDR3 sequence: CASSLSRGSGYTF. CDR3 nucleotide sequence: TGTGCCAGCAGTTTATCTCGAGGGTCTGGCTACACCTTC.

This clonotype was found a few times. The chain couples TRBV10-1 to TRBJ1-1; D is ambiguous. With 4 bases removed from V and 4 bases from J, the gap between germline ends came to 13 bases. This CDR3 has 14 amino acids. The germline gives CDR1 WNHNN, CDR2 SYGVQD (reference sequence). This chain's CDR3 is CASSARPGGTEAFF. For the CDR3, the DNA is TGCGCCAGCAGTGCCCGACCGGGAGGCACTGAAGCTTTCTTT.

This chain joins TRBV20-1 and TRBJ2-1; D could derive from TRBD1 or TRBD2 (6 bases each). The CDR3 sequence is 15 residues long. The V and J ends lost 4 bases and 3 bases respectively, with 16 bases between them. Germline V gives CDR1 DFQATT, CDR2 SNEGSKA (reference sequence). The CDR3 DNA follows: TGCAGTGCTATAACCTTCCGGGGGCACTACAATGAGCAGTTCTTC. Its translation: CSAITFRGHYNEQFF.

The DNA of the CDR3 is TGCAGTGCTAGAGTAGCGGGACGGGAAAGGGATACGCAGTATTTT. Translation gives CSARVAGRERDTQYF. J is TRBJ2-3 and V is TRBV20-1, with 8 bases identical to TRBD2. Trimming cost V 1 base and J 6 bases; bases outside gene matches: 9. The CDR3 runs to 15 residues. CDR1 DFQATT and CDR2 SNEGSKA come from the germline V gene (reference sequence).

The chain couples TRBV6-2 or TRBV6-3 to TRBJ2-7; 7 bases are a match to TRBD2. The CDR3 has 15 residues. Trimming at V came to 6 bases and at J to 0 bases, leaving 8 bases not matched to a gene. Germline V gene data show CDR1 as MNHEY and CDR2 as SVGEGT. Written as DNA, the CDR3 is TGTGCCAGCAGGGGAGGGGTCCGAGGCTCCTACGAGCAGTACTTC. This gives the protein CASRGGVRGSYEQYF.

This clonotype was seen more than once but under ten times. The gene calls are TRBV12-3 or TRBV12-4 and TRBJ2-5, with 10 bases matching TRBD2. This CDR3 spans 16 amino acids. The V gene end was trimmed by 1 base and the J gene end by 1 base; junction bases not matched to a gene: 3. CDR3 bases: TGTGCCAGCAGTTTAGAAAGACTAGCGGGCCAAGAGACCCAGTACTTC. Protein: CASSLERLAGQETQYF.

In its sample, this clonotype was seen a few times. V usage is TRBV4-1 and J usage is TRBJ2-2; D is unclear. Germline V gene lookup returns CDR1 MGHRA and CDR2 YSYEKL. With 7 bases removed from V and 6 bases from J, the gap between germline ends came to 9 bases. The CDR3 consists of 12 residues. As DNA, the CDR3 is TGCGCCAGCATCCGCCGGTCCGGGGAGCTGTTTTTT. Protein: CASIRRSGELFF.

This rearrangement joins TRBV19 to TRBJ2-5; TRBD1 agrees at 11 bases. The V segment lost 5 bases and the J segment 3 bases; nucleotides outside the gene matches: 8. CDR1 and CDR2 (germline): LNHDA, SQIVND (reference sequence). The CDR3 loop spans 16 amino acids. The chain's CDR3 is CASSLLPGQGEETQYF. CDR3 coding DNA: TGTGCCAGTAGTCTCCTACCGGGACAGGGGGAAGAGACCCAGTACTTC.

This clonotype came up a few times. The chain is built from TRBV6-6 and TRBJ1-6; 11 nucleotides agree with TRBD1. Trimming removed 5 bases from V and 7 bases from J; junction bases left unmatched: 7. Germline CDR1 MNHNY, CDR2 SVGAGI (reference sequence). The CDR3 has 16 residues. CDR3 loop: CASSPLDRGRNSPLHF. CDR3 DNA sequence: TGTGCCAGCAGTCCCCTGGACAGGGGGCGGAATTCACCCCTCCACTTT.

The chain couples TRBV29-1 to TRBJ2-7; D ambiguous. The V gene's germline CDR1 is SQVTM and CDR2 ANQGSEA. This CDR3 spans 12 amino acids. Trimming left V 6 bases short and J 2 bases short, with 11 bases between. CDR3 sequence reads: CSVAQSTYEQYF. The CDR3 bases are TGCAGCGTCGCACAGTCAACCTACGAGCAGTACTTC.

V and J are TRBV7-9 and TRBJ2-7; no clear D. The germline V gene encodes CDR1 SEHNR and CDR2 FQNEAQ (reference sequence). Between the trimmed V and J ends, which lost 5 bases and 4 bases, there was a span of 9 bases. The CDR3 length is 12 residues. As DNA, the CDR3 is TGTGCCAGCAGCCCGGCCACATACGAGCAGTACGTC. Its protein is CASSPATYEQYV.

The chain's CDR3 is CASSPGLAPYEQYV. CDR3 bases: TGTGCCAGCTCACCGGGACTGGCACCCTACGAGCAGTACGTC. The genes are TRBV18 and TRBJ2-7; possible D gene TRBD2, 6 bases. CDR1 is KGHSH, CDR2 LQKENI, per germline. CDR3 length equals 14 residues. Trimming removed 3 bases at V and 2 bases at J, with 11 bases between.

This clonotype was detected ten times or more. The V and J genes are TRBV29-1 and TRBJ1-1, with TRBD1 as a possible D gene (5 bases). Trimming removed 7 bases at V and 6 bases at J, with 15 bases between. The CDR3 length is 12 residues. CDR1 is SQVTM, CDR2 ANQGSEA, per germline. The CDR3 DNA reads TGCAGCGGAATACTGGCAGGGTCTGAAGCTTTCTTT. It encodes CSGILAGSEAFF.